Below are 28 T cell receptor beta chains sequenced from a single sample in a study of shared clonotypes between healthy human individuals. Sequencing was performed with immunoSEQ multiplex PCR; in TCRdb, only in-frame clones are kept and a portion is missing. The repertoire holds 490,000 or so clones, 60% to 85% seen once, with under 15% in the top ten. Specimen: PBMCs. These receptors originate from a woman in her forties in good health. Some clones in this sample may be carry-over from other donors' samples.

The chain uses TRBV5-1 and TRBJ2-2; 7 bases are shared with TRBD2. The germline CDR1 and CDR2 sequences are SGHRS and YFSETQ. V gave up 5 bases and J gave up 1 base; unmatched junction bases: 5. This CDR3 comprises 15 residues. The CDR3 loop reads CASRLTSLNTGELFF. The CDR3 nucleotides are TGCGCCAGCAGGTTGACTAGCCTGAACACCGGGGAGCTGTTTTTT.

This chain links TRBV7-2 with TRBJ2-2, with 7 bases aligning to TRBD2. V was pared by 0 bases and J by 7 bases, with 5 bases of the junction left unmatched. This CDR3 has 15 residues. CDR1 is SGHTA, CDR2 FQGNSA, per germline. The CDR3 region is CASSLAGGPVGELFF. DNA for the CDR3: TGTGCCAGCAGCTTAGCGGGAGGGCCAGTCGGGGAGCTGTTTTTT.

Turning to this clone: The junction departs from germline at one end; a sequencing error may be responsible. CDR3 region: CASSPVGGGSYGQYF. The CDR3 coding sequence is TGTGCCAGCAGCCCGGTCGGGGGCGGTTCCTACGGGCAGTACTTC. The chain employs TRBV11-2 and TRBJ2-7, with D possibly being TRBD1 or TRBD2 (6 bases each). The CDR3 has 15 amino acids. CDR1 and CDR2 (germline): SGHAT, FQNNGV.

This clone came up once. As DNA, the CDR3 is TGTGCCAGCAGCGACATAGCGGGAGTGCTGTTCTTC. Its protein product is CASSDIAGVLFF. This chain joins TRBV9 and TRBJ2-1, with 9 positions matching TRBD2. There are 12 residues in the CDR3. Germline-derived CDR1 and CDR2 are SGDLS and YYNGEE. The V and J ends lost 3 bases and 15 bases, in that order; junction bases with no gene match: 7.

The V and J genes are TRBV27 and TRBJ1-4, with a possible D match to TRBD1 (5 bases). This CDR3 is built from 16 residues. V lost 5 bases and J 6 bases, leaving 19 bases between the germline ends. Per the germline V gene, CDR1 is MNHEY and CDR2 is SMNVEV (reference sequence). The CDR3 region is CASSTLGRGYDEKLFF. The CDR3 DNA reads as TGTGCCAGCAGTACCCTCGGACGGGGCTATGATGAAAAACTGTTTTTT.

The chain uses TRBV5-6 and TRBJ1-4; perhaps TRBD1 as D (5 bases). This CDR3 has 17 residues. V lost 4 bases to trimming and J lost 0 bases, with 16 bases between them. The germline V gene encodes CDR1 SGHDT and CDR2 YYEEEE. The CDR3 coding sequence is TGTGCCAGCAGCCTGCGACGGGACCTTGCAACTAATGAAAAACTGTTTTTT. Its translation: CASSLRRDLATNEKLFF. Using reference TRBV5-6 and TRBJ1-4 for the parts outside the CDR3, the full variable domain is DAGVTQSPTHLIKTRGQQVTLRCSPKSGHDTVSWYQQALGQGPQFIFQYYEEEERQRGNFPDRFSGHQFPNYSSELNVNALLLGDSALYLCASSLRRDLATNEKLFFGSGTQLSVL.

This clone was recorded once. A much larger clone lies one base from this, so it may be a read error. The rearrangement joins TRBV7-3 to TRBJ2-7; D is possibly TRBD1 or TRBD2 (6 bases each). CDR1 is SGHTA, CDR2 FQGTGA, per germline. This CDR3 is built from 15 residues. V lost 2 bases and J lost 5, with 16 bases in between. The CDR3 region is CASSLVPGAGDEQYF. The DNA of the CDR3 is TGTGCCAGCAGCTTAGTCCCGGGGGCAGGGGACGAGCAGTACTTC. The full variable domain, completed using reference TRBV7-3 and TRBJ2-7, is GAGVSQTPSNKVTEKGKYVELRCDPISGHTALYWYRQSLGQGPEFLIYFQGTGAADDSGLPNDRFFAVRPEGSVSTLKIQRTERGDSAVYLCASSLVPGAGDEQYFGPGTRLTVT.

CDR3: CASSSQGPEKLFF. CDR3 DNA: TGCGCCAGCAGCTCACAGGGGCCCGAAAAACTGTTTTTT. The genes are TRBV5-1 and TRBJ1-4; TRBD1 agrees at 7 bases. The length of the CDR3 is 13 residues. Looked up from germline, CDR1 is SGHRS and CDR2 is YFSETQ. With 3 bases clipped from V and 8 bases from J, the junction kept 4 bases outside the gene matches.

The chain is built from TRBV2 and TRBJ2-4; a weak D match, TRBD2 (6 bases). Germline values: CDR1 SNHLY, CDR2 FYNNEI. Trimming pared 6 bases from V and 0 bases from J, leaving 12 bases between. This CDR3 region has 15 residues. CDR3 bases: TGTGCCAGCAGGGAGGGCCGACTAGCCAAAAACATTCAGTACTTC. Protein sequence: CASREGRLAKNIQYF.

This chain links TRBV30 with TRBJ1-2; tentative D call: TRBD1 (6 bases). The CDR3 has 13 residues. Germline V lookup: CDR1 GTSNPN, CDR2 SVGIG (reference sequence). V dropped 4 bases and J dropped 2 bases, with 11 bases sitting between them. CDR3 amino acids: CAWTRGGNYGYTF. In DNA form, the CDR3 reads TGTGCCTGGACCAGGGGAGGAAACTATGGCTACACCTTC.

The sample holds one count of this clone. The J gene is TRBJ2-1, the V gene TRBV7-2; tentatively, D is TRBD2 (5 bases). CDR1 is SGHTA and CDR2 is FQGNSA in the germline V gene. The CDR3 consists of 15 residues. Trimming cost V 4 bases and J 4 bases, with 14 bases left between them. CDR3 protein: CASSSGTTSYNEQFF. DNA of the CDR3: TGTGCCAGCAGCTCGGGAACTACTAGTTACAATGAGCAGTTCTTC.

The V gene is TRBV28, the J gene TRBJ1-4, with no clear D. This CDR3 region has 19 residues. V was trimmed by 2 bases and J by 2 bases, leaving 21 bases between them. The V gene's germline CDR1 is MDHEN and CDR2 SYDVKM. The CDR3 DNA reads TGTGCCAGCAGTTTACCGCTACTCGGTTCCCAAGGGACTAATGAAAAACTGTTTTTT. Translation: CASSLPLLGSQGTNEKLFF.

The chain couples TRBV19 to TRBJ1-1; D not resolved. Germline V lookup: CDR1 LNHDA, CDR2 SQIVND (reference sequence). The CDR3 has 16 amino acids. V was pared by 3 bases and J by 1 base, with 15 bases between. CDR3 protein: CASSIPSSRRNTEAFF. In DNA form, the CDR3 reads TGTGCCAGTAGTATTCCTTCCTCCAGGCGGAACACTGAAGCTTTCTTT.

The chain carries TRBV6-4 and TRBJ2-1; TRBD2 is a possible D gene (6 bases). The ends were cut back, 1 base at V and 9 bases at J, with 22 bases in the middle. Germline V gene lookup returns CDR1 MRHNA and CDR2 SNTAGT. The CDR3 length is 17 residues. The CDR3 spells CASSDYEKKLAASEQFF. CDR3 nucleotides: TGTGCCAGCAGTGACTACGAAAAAAAATTAGCGGCCAGTGAGCAGTTCTTC.

This chain links TRBV6-1 with TRBJ1-2, with 7 bases aligning to TRBD1. CDR3 length equals 14 residues. The junction had 5 bases not matched to a gene; V was cut back by 1 base and J by 6 bases. Germline lookup yields CDR1 MNHNS and CDR2 SASEGT. The CDR3 DNA sequence: TGTGCCAGCAGTGAAGTGGGGACAGCTGATGGCTACACCTTC. Its protein is CASSEVGTADGYTF.

In DNA, the CDR3 is TGTGCCAGCATCCAAGAGAAGGGGGCTGGTCAGCCCCAGCATTTT. It encodes CASIQEKGAGQPQHF. The rearrangement joins TRBV2 to TRBJ1-5; TRBD1 agrees at 7 bases. The CDR3 runs to 15 residues. The germline V gene has CDR1 SNHLY and CDR2 FYNNEI. V trimming: 7 bases; J trimming: 6 bases; junction bases outside the gene matches: 12.

The chain links TRBV6-5 to TRBJ1-1, with a possible D match to TRBD1 (5 bases). V lost 0 bases to trimming and J lost 4 bases, with 15 bases between them. This CDR3 region has 16 residues. Germline V gene lookup returns CDR1 MNHEY and CDR2 SVGAGI. CDR3 in amino acids: CASSYSITQGGTEAFF. CDR3 DNA sequence: TGTGCCAGCAGTTACTCGATAACGCAGGGCGGCACTGAAGCTTTCTTT.

This clone was seen a handful of times. This sequence joins TRBV28 and TRBJ1-5; D gene uncertain. Germline V gives CDR1 MDHEN, CDR2 SYDVKM. V shed 3 bases and J shed 5 bases, with 11 bases lying between them. This CDR3 has 14 residues. CDR3 protein: CASSFYTSYQPQHF. The CDR3, as DNA: TGTGCCAGCAGTTTTTACACATCTTATCAGCCCCAGCATTTT.

The chain combines TRBV18 with TRBJ2-6, with TRBD2 as a possible D gene (6 bases). Germline values: CDR1 KGHSH, CDR2 LQKENI. The V end lost 4 bases, the J end lost 0 bases, and 13 bases lay between the germline ends. The CDR3 covers 17 residues. The CDR3 here is CASSLGGEASGANVLTF. The CDR3 nucleotides read TGTGCCAGCTCACTCGGCGGGGAGGCCTCTGGGGCCAACGTCCTGACTTTC. Full variable domain (outside the CDR3, taken from reference TRBV18 and TRBJ2-6): NAGVMQNPRHLVRRRGQEARLRCSPMKGHSHVYWYRQLPEEGLKFMVYLQKENIIDESGMPKERFSAEFPKEGPSILRIQQVVRGDSAAYFCASSLGGEASGANVLTFGAGSRLTVL.

This clone has a handful of counts. The same CDR3 arises from other DNA sequences in this sample as well. The chain couples TRBV9 to TRBJ2-1, with D perhaps matching TRBD1 or TRBD2 (5 bases each). The ends were cut back, 0 bases at V and 7 bases at J, with 14 bases in the middle. Germline CDR1 SGDLS, CDR2 YYNGEE. The CDR3 spans 15 residues. CDR3 in amino acids: CASSVEGTRGNEQFF. DNA for the CDR3: TGTGCCAGCAGCGTAGAGGGGACGAGAGGTAATGAGCAGTTCTTC.

Concerning this clone itself: A read error may account for a junction end that differs from germline. V is TRBV30 and J is TRBJ2-2, with 8 bases fitting TRBD2. The CDR3 length is 16 residues. Germline CDR1 GTSNPN, CDR2 SVGIG (reference sequence). The CDR3 coding sequence is TGTGCCTGGAGTGTTGAGGGCGGGAGGAGGGCCGGGGAGCTGTCTTTT. Translated: CAWSVEGGRRAGELSF.

The chain carries TRBV19 and TRBJ2-5, with D perhaps matching TRBD2 (7 bases). The CDR3 is 15 amino acids. The V gene's germline CDR1 is LNHDA and CDR2 SQIVND (reference sequence). V shed 3 bases and J shed 1 base, with 12 bases lying between them. CDR3 nucleotides: TGTGCCAGTAGTATTCGAGGGGGGGTCCAAGAGACCCAGTACTTC. Residues: CASSIRGGVQETQYF.

V usage is TRBV28 and J usage is TRBJ2-3; 8 bases line up with TRBD2. Germline loops: CDR1 MDHEN, CDR2 SYDVKM. This CDR3 spans 15 amino acids. V gave up 7 bases and J gave up 4 bases; unmatched junction bases: 10. The CDR3 nucleotides are TGTGCCAGCACCACACCGGGACTAGGGCCAGATACGCAGTATTTT. This gives the protein CASTTPGLGPDTQYF.

The chain employs TRBV5-1 and TRBJ2-5, with 9 bases identical to TRBD1. CDR3 length: 16 residues. CDR1 is SGHRS and CDR2 is YFSETQ in the germline V gene. V shed 7 bases and J 7 bases; nucleotides not matched to a gene: 17. CDR3 DNA: TGCGCCAGCGATCGAATGGGACAGGGAGTTTCGGGGACCCAGTACTTC. Translating gives CASDRMGQGVSGTQYF.

V gene TRBV19 combines with J gene TRBJ1-1; no definite D call. The V gene lost 3 bases and the J gene lost 0 bases, with 11 bases spanning the gap. This CDR3 spans 15 amino acids. CDR1 and CDR2 (germline): LNHDA, SQIVND (reference sequence). The CDR3 spells CASSMQREMNTEAFF. DNA for the CDR3: TGTGCCAGTAGTATGCAGAGGGAGATGAACACTGAAGCTTTCTTT.

The genes are TRBV30 and TRBJ1-2; D remains unclear. Germline-derived CDR1 and CDR2 are GTSNPN and SVGIG (reference sequence). The CDR3 consists of 13 residues. Trimming cost V 4 bases and J 8 bases, with 17 bases left between them. CDR3 region: CAWKKKGLSGYTF. In DNA, the CDR3 is TGTGCCTGGAAAAAGAAAGGCTTAAGCGGCTACACCTTC.

With regard to this clone: A read error may produce the germline difference seen at one junction end. This chain links TRBV28 with TRBJ2-7, with 7 bases lining up with TRBD1. The CDR3 length is 16 residues. From germline, CDR1 is MDHEN and CDR2 SYDVKM. The CDR3 DNA is TGTGTCAGCAGGAGTTTTAACAAGCCAGGGGGCTACGAGCAGTACTTC. It translates to CVSRSFNKPGGYEQYF. Using reference TRBV28 and TRBJ2-7 for the parts outside the CDR3, the full variable domain is DVKVTQSSRYLVKRTGEKVFLECVQDMDHENMFWYRQDPGLGLRLIYFSYDVKMKEKGDIPEGYSVSREKKERFSLILESASTNQTSMYLCVSRSFNKPGGYEQYFGPGTRLTVT.

This clone appeared a single time. V and J are TRBV11-3 and TRBJ2-7, with D possibly TRBD1 on 6 matching bases. Germline assignment: CDR1 SGHNT and CDR2 YENEEA. The ends were cut back, 3 bases at V and 7 bases at J, with 13 bases in the middle. This CDR3 comprises 13 residues. The CDR3 DNA reads as TGTGCCAGCAGCTTCCAGGGGTCGGGGGAGCAGTACTTC. It yields the protein CASSFQGSGEQYF.